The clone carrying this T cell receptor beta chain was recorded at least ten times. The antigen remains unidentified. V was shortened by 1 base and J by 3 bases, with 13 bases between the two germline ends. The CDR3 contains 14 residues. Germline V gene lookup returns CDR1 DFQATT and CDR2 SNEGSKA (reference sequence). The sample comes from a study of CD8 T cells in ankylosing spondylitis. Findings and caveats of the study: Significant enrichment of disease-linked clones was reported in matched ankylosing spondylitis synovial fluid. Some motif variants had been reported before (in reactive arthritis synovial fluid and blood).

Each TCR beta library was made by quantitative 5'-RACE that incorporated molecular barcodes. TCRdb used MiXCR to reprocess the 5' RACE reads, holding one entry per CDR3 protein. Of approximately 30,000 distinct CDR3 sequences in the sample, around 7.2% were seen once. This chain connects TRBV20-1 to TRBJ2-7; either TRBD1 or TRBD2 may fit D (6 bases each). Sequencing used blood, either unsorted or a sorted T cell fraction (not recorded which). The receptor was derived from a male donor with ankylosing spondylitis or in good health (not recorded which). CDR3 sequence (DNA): TGCAGTGCTAGAGGGGGGGCAAACGTCTACGAGCAGTACTTC. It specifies CSARGGANVYEQYF.